The sequence of this T cell receptor beta chain was determined in a study of blood T cell repertoires in COVID-19. Turning to the study itself: Nucleic acid was either cDNA or gDNA, and it came from T cells, B-cell-depleted T cells, or PBMCs.

In the authors' workflow: The assay estimated nucleated cells by amplifying reference gene primers. The repertoire was sequenced with immunoSEQ multiplex PCR; TCRdb's copy has only in-frame clones and lacks some. V and J calls and clone size are as listed in that table; D and trimming were resolved from the DNA. This sample carries 130,000 or so clones, around 79% of them seen once, and the ten largest clones take 4.5% to 5%. CDR3 length equals 11 residues. The V end was cut by 2 bases, the J end by 12 bases, with 8 bases between. Germline V gene sequence: CDR1 SGHTS, CDR2 YDEGEE. The sequence derives from a woman in her seventies with COVID-19, enrolled during active disease. Material for sequencing was peripheral blood. This chain joins TRBV5-8 and TRBJ1-4, with D maybe TRBD1 (5 bases). The CDR3 region is CASSFGGELFF. Written as DNA, the CDR3 is TGTGCCAGCAGCTTTGGGGGGGAACTGTTTTTT.